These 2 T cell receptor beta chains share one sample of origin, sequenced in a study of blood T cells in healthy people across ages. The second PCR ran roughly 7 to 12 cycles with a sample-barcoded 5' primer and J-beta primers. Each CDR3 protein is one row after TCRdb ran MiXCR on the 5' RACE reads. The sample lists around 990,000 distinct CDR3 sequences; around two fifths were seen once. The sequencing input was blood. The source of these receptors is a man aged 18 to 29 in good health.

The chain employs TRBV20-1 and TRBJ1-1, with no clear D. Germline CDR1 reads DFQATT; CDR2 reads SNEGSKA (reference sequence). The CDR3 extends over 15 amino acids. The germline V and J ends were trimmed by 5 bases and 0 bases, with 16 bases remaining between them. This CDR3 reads CSARPTELMNTEAFF. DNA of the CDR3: TGCAGTGCTCGGCCCACCGAACTAATGAACACTGAAGCTTTCTTT.

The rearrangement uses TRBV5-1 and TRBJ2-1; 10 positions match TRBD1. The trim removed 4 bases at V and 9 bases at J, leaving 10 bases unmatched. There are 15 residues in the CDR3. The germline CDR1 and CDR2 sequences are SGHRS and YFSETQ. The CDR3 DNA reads TGCGCCAGCAGCGCCCGGGACAGGGGAACCCGTGAGCAGTTCTTC. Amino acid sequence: CASSARDRGTREQFF.